Reported below is one T cell receptor (beta chain). The CDR3 covers 15 residues. V was clipped by 2 bases and J by 4 bases, with 12 bases between them. In germline, CDR1 is MNHEY, CDR2 SVGAGI. These data originate in a study of B cell selection in AIRE deficiency. Only in-frame clones appear in the TCRdb table, and some are missing; sequencing was by immunoSEQ multiplex PCR. Among about 18,000 clones, about 92% were seen once, and the ten largest hold 0.89%. Regulatory T cells were sorted as CD4+CD25hiCD127low/negative cells. Controls came from healthy donors unrelated to patients. Sample: CD4+CD25+ Tregs sorted from PBMCs. V gene TRBV6-5 combines with J gene TRBJ2-1; D might be TRBD1 (6 bases). This TCR was sampled from a human donor in good health. The CDR3 nucleotides read TGTGCCAGCAGTTACCGTCTCGGACAGTACAATGAGCAGTTCTTC. Amino acids: CASSYRLGQYNEQFF.